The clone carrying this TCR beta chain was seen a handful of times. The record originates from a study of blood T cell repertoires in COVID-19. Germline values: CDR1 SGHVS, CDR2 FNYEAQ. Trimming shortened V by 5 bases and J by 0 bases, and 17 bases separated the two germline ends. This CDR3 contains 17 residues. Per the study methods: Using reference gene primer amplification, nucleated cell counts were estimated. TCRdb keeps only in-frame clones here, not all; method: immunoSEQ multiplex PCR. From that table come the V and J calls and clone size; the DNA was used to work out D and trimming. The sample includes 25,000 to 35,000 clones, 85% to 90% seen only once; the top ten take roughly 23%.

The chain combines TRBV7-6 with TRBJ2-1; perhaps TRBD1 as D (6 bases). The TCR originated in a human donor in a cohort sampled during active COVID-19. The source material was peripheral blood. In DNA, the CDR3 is TGTGCCAGCAGCAACCCACAGGGAAGGAGCTCCTACAATGAGCAGTTCTTC. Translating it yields CASSNPQGRSSYNEQFF.